This T cell receptor (beta chain) is drawn from a study of identical twins listed by TCRdb under 2016. In terms of the full investigation: To test whether fetal clonotypes persist, this study deep-sequenced TCR alpha and beta repertoires from monozygotic twins, from unrelated adults of various ages, and from cord blood. Replicate twin experiments were performed at different times using different library preparation protocols to rule out contamination.

Every donor was a healthy Caucasian. The twin cohort consisted of three pairs of female monozygotic twins, all aged about 18 to 29 years. Peripheral blood mononuclear cells were used as the source from which RNA for TCR libraries was isolated. This clonotype has a count of ten or more. Its antigen target is currently unknown. Qualities for individual bases were not recorded, and no much larger clone is one base off. Points the paper makes about the study in general: Compared with coincidental sharing between unrelated individuals, an excess of low generation-probability sequences was observed among out-of-frame TCR alpha sequences shared between twins. Abundant cord blood beta clonotypes had fewer insertions, young adult naive repertoires showed a similar but weaker trend, and memory repertoires showed no such trend. Excess twin sharing in beta out-of-frame sequences was weaker because fewer shared sequences lowered the signal-to-noise ratio. Because the same donors could not be followed over many years, the conclusions relied on cross-sectional statistical analysis. In monozygotic twins, recombination models systematically underestimated out-of-frame TCR alpha sharing, but the models matched the sharing seen between unrelated individuals. Invariant T cells such as MAIT and iNKT could partly confound zero-insertion analyses, though diverse VJ usage argued against this for most clonotypes.

Libraries were made using 5' RACE. TCRdb names Illumina HiSeq 2000 as the instrument used. Template switching added a universal primer binding site, and the final cDNA carried a unique molecular identifier that allowed TCR cDNA molecules to be counted accurately. Specific primers in the conserved constant-segment region were used to synthesize first-strand cDNA for TCR alpha and beta chains. To control for contamination, every cDNA library carried two barcodes: a SMART-Mk sample barcode plus Illumina barcodes. TruSeq adapter sequences and Illumina sample barcodes were added in two successive PCR steps. The Illumina HiSeq platform was used with custom primers to sequence TCR alpha and beta cDNA libraries. Per the source publication's procedure: Unique molecular identifiers were extracted from raw reads with MiGEC, and CDR3 positions were determined with MiXCR. For each individual, recombination models were inferred using an EM algorithm with the repgenHMM and IGoR tools. The tcR package in R was used for shared clonotype analysis, with sharing normalized by the product of cloneset sizes. Out-of-frame nonproductive sequences were analyzed to study raw recombination free of thymic and clonal selection effects. The public reads were quality trimmed at Q25 with fastp and then assembled into clones with MiXCR by TCRdb, keeping productive beta chains. Each entry merges the rows of one CDR3 protein and shows their most common DNA and genes. The V and J calls reflect TCRdb's pipeline rather than the authors' work. The sample table shows around 650,000 distinct CDR3 sequences, and roughly 7.2% are seen once. Approximately 1.5% of the sample is taken by the ten largest.

The CDR3, from cysteine to phenylalanine, totals 15 residues. This entry keeps only the CDR3 DNA: 45 bases, framed from base 1. Trimming removed 7 bases from V and 5 bases from J, leaving 15 bases between the germline ends. CDR1 and CDR2, per the germline V gene, are MNHNS and SASEGT. This sample was shared with a second study, whose subject was yellow fever vaccine responses in identical twins. The other study reports the following: The T cell response to vaccination in identical twins was reported by the authors to appear partly convergent and partly personalized. The study precisely tracked vaccine-responding T cell clones in identical twins.

Sequencing was performed on PBMCs. The source is a woman aged 18-29 years in good health. This receptor chain uses TRBV6-1 and TRBJ1-6; the D segment cannot be called with confidence. The CDR3 here reads CASTKAGRDNSPLHF. The DNA sequence is as follows: TGTGCCAGCACCAAGGCAGGTCGGGATAATTCACCCCTCCACTTT.